The 5 T cell receptor beta chains below were found in one sample sequenced in a study of T cells in localized non-small cell lung cancer. Generated by immunoSEQ multiplex PCR, the TCRdb table keeps only in-frame clones and is missing some. The sample includes 60,000 or so clones, roughly 79% of them seen just once. The sample here was PBMCs, taken before any cancer treatment. These receptor sequences come from a man aged 35-75 years with stage II lung adenocarcinoma.

V is TRBV5-1 and J is TRBJ2-1, with 8 bases aligning to TRBD2. The CDR3 sequence is 15 residues long. The V segment lost 3 bases and the J segment 4 bases; nucleotides outside the gene matches: 6. Germline V lookup: CDR1 SGHRS, CDR2 YFSETQ. CDR3 bases: TGCGCCAGCAGCTCAATACTAGCGGATTACAATGAGCAGTTCTTC. It is translated as CASSSILADYNEQFF.

With respect to this clone: This sample also contains other DNA sequences that code for the same CDR3. The chain links TRBV19 to TRBJ2-2; the D is unclear. Germline-derived CDR1 and CDR2 are LNHDA and SQIVND (reference sequence). The CDR3 loop spans 14 amino acids. Trimming left V 3 bases short and J 1 base short, with 6 bases between. The chain's CDR3 is CASSIRGNTGELFF. In DNA, the CDR3 is TGTGCCAGTAGTATCCGCGGGAACACCGGGGAGCTGTTTTTT.

The chain couples TRBV5-6 to TRBJ1-2; D call uncertain. The germline gives CDR1 SGHDT, CDR2 YYEEEE. The CDR3 has 13 residues. V was trimmed by 1 base and J by 6 bases, leaving 10 bases between them. In DNA form, the CDR3 reads TGTGCCAGCAGCTTGTTACAGCTCGATGGCTACACCTTC. The encoded protein is CASSLLQLDGYTF.

The J gene is TRBJ1-1, the V gene TRBV5-1; D is ambiguous. The CDR3 runs to 13 residues. V dropped 0 bases and J dropped 0 bases, with 3 bases sitting between them. Germline CDR1 reads SGHRS; CDR2 reads YFSETQ. The CDR3 region is CASSLELNTEAFF. CDR3 DNA sequence: TGCGCCAGCAGCTTGGAGTTGAACACTGAAGCTTTCTTT.

V and J are TRBV18 and TRBJ1-5; the match to TRBD1 covers 8 bases. Germline V lookup: CDR1 KGHSH, CDR2 LQKENI. Losses at the gene ends were 2 bases for V and 7 bases for J; bases not matched to a gene: 4. The CDR3 sequence is 14 residues long. CDR3: CASSPGQGGQPQHF. The CDR3 nucleotides are TGTGCCAGCTCACCAGGACAGGGTGGCCAGCCCCAGCATTTT.